A single sample is the source of the 28 T cell receptor beta chains below, sequenced in a study of vaccination effects on CD4 cells after COVID-19 (dated by TCRdb to between 2021 and 2024). Library prep was done by the immunoSEQ multiplex PCR assay. The immuneACCESS repertoire file appears here via TCRdb, limited to in-frame rearrangements. These files lack a portion of the clones; in checked studies, under half of the deficit traces to unresolved V genes, and the cause of the others is not known. A total of around 28,000 clones appear in this sample, roughly 72% of them only once. Roughly 18% of the sample comes from the top ten. To identify antigen-specific CD4+ T cell clonotypes by their expansion, the ViraFEST assay first stimulated PBMC with viral peptide pools and then applied TCR sequencing. After less than eleven days of culture, CD4+ T cells were isolated with the EasySep CD4+ T cell isolation kit. PCR-confirmed SARS-CoV-2 infection had occurred in convalescent patients between March and December 2020, before the Alpha, Beta and Delta variants emerged in the United States.

No antigen has been identified for these receptors. This specimen was CD4+ T cells from PBMCs cultured with SARS-CoV-2 spike peptides, taken before COVID-19 vaccination. Sample cell subset or site, as interpreted from the label and publication: SARS-CoV-2 spike overlapping peptide pool stimulation. These receptors came from a human donor who had a prior SARS-CoV-2 infection.

The chain uses TRBV6-5 and TRBJ2-2; D assignment may be TRBD1 or TRBD2 (5 bases each). Germline V lookup: CDR1 MNHEY, CDR2 SVGAGI. The CDR3 consists of 15 residues. Between the trimmed V and J ends, which lost 6 bases and 3 bases, there was a span of 14 bases. The CDR3 bases are TGTGCCAGCAGAAGGGACGGAACTTACACCGGGGAGCTGTTTTTT. Translated, it gives CASRRDGTYTGELFF.

The V call is TRBV28, the J call TRBJ2-3; 11 bases are a match to TRBD2. The CDR3 is 14 amino acids. V shed 6 bases and J 5 bases; nucleotides not matched to a gene: 4. Germline V gene lookup returns CDR1 MDHEN and CDR2 SYDVKM. The CDR3 is CASRPGLAVDTQYF. The CDR3 nucleotides read TGTGCCAGCAGACCGGGACTAGCGGTAGATACGCAGTATTTT. Full variable domain (remainder filled in from reference TRBV28 and TRBJ2-3): DVKVTQSSRYLVKRTGEKVFLECVQDMDHENMFWYRQDPGLGLRLIYFSYDVKMKEKGDIPEGYSVSREKKERFSLILESASTNQTSMYLCASRPGLAVDTQYFGPGTRLTVL.

The table lists this clone with a few counts. The chain employs TRBV7-8 and TRBJ2-2; either TRBD1 or TRBD2 may fit D (6 bases each). This CDR3 has 16 residues. The ends were cut back, 5 bases at V and 2 bases at J, with 15 bases in the middle. From germline, CDR1 is SGHVS and CDR2 FQNEAQ. The CDR3 nucleotides are TGTGCCAGCAGCAGCTGGGGGGCAGGAAACACCGGGGAGCTGTTTTTT. It codes for CASSSWGAGNTGELFF.

The chain couples TRBV7-2 to TRBJ2-3, with 10 bases matching TRBD2. The CDR3 has 17 amino acids. Per the germline V gene, CDR1 is SGHTA and CDR2 is FQGNSA. J lost 2 bases, V lost 2 bases, and 7 bases had no gene match. The CDR3 DNA reads TGTGCCAGCAGCTTATCTCGGCTAGCGGGGGCCACAGATACGCAGTATTTT. Its protein product is CASSLSRLAGATDTQYF.

This clone has a handful of counts. V usage is TRBV5-8 and J usage is TRBJ2-1; TRBD2 agrees at 10 bases. Losses at the gene ends were 4 bases for V and 2 bases for J; bases not matched to a gene: 3. In germline, CDR1 is SGHTS, CDR2 YDEGEE. This CDR3 is built from 15 residues. DNA of the CDR3: TGTGCCAGCAGCCCAGGACTAGCGGCCTACAATGAGCAGTTCTTC. Translation: CASSPGLAAYNEQFF.

This clone has only a few counts. The rearrangement joins TRBV2 to TRBJ2-2; D unresolved. Germline CDR1 is SNHLY and CDR2 is FYNNEI. Between the trimmed V and J ends, which lost 8 bases and 4 bases, there was a span of 8 bases. This CDR3 comprises 12 residues. CDR3 loop: CASRVATGELFF. CDR3 sequence (DNA): TGTGCCAGCCGAGTGGCCACCGGGGAGCTGTTTTTT.

V usage is TRBV6-5 and J usage is TRBJ2-7, with TRBD1 matching over 9 bases. The ends lost 6 bases at V and 6 bases at J; junction bases unmatched: 6. Germline V gene lookup returns CDR1 MNHEY and CDR2 SVGAGI. This CDR3 has 13 amino acids. CDR3 in DNA: TGTGCCAGCAGAGGGGACAGGGCTGCCGAGCAGTACTTC. Amino acids: CASRGDRAAEQYF.

V usage is TRBV7-2 and J usage is TRBJ2-1, with 9 bases aligning to TRBD2. Germline assignment: CDR1 SGHTA and CDR2 FQGNSA. The CDR3 sequence is 15 residues long. Trimming cost V 5 bases and J 4 bases; bases outside gene matches: 6. As DNA, the CDR3 is TGTGCCAGCAGCCTTTTTGCGGGGGGGTACAATGAGCAGTTCTTC. Protein product: CASSLFAGGYNEQFF.

The chain uses TRBV27 and TRBJ1-5; no firm D call. The V end lost 7 bases, the J end lost 7 bases, and 11 bases lay between the germline ends. CDR3 length: 12 amino acids. Germline CDR1 MNHEY, CDR2 SMNVEV (reference sequence). The CDR3 bases are TGTGCCAGCACGGACGTAGCCCAGCCCCAGCATTTT. Translating gives CASTDVAQPQHF.

The chain joins TRBV5-8 to TRBJ2-3, with 7 bases fitting TRBD2. The germline V gene has CDR1 SGHTS and CDR2 YDEGEE. V was pared by 4 bases and J by 1 base, with 12 bases of the junction left unmatched. The CDR3 is 17 residues long. CDR3 DNA sequence: TGTGCCAGCAGCGTAGGACTAGGGTGGCGACGCACAGATACGCAGTATTTT. Its protein product is CASSVGLGWRRTDTQYF.

The V call is TRBV6-5, the J call TRBJ1-6; 8 bases are shared with TRBD1. J was trimmed by 10 bases and V by 7 bases; bases with no gene match: 9. Germline values: CDR1 MNHEY, CDR2 SVGAGI. This CDR3 is 14 amino acids long. CDR3 region: CASNPRTGQSPLHF. The CDR3 nucleotides read TGTGCCAGCAACCCTAGGACAGGGCAATCACCCCTCCACTTT.

Only one count was recorded for this clone. The chain couples TRBV13 to TRBJ2-5, with 7 nucleotides matching TRBD1. Germline trimming cut 5 bases from V and 4 bases from J; bases unmatched to any gene: 4. CDR1 and CDR2 from the germline V gene are PRHDT and FYEKMQ (reference sequence). This CDR3 has 13 residues. CDR3 region: CASSAPGGETQYF. CDR3 bases: TGTGCCAGCAGCGCACCAGGGGGAGAGACCCAGTACTTC.

The V call is TRBV6-6, the J call TRBJ1-2; 9 nucleotides align to TRBD1. Germline V gene data show CDR1 as MNHNY and CDR2 as SVGAGI (reference sequence). This CDR3 has 14 residues. V trimming: 0 bases; J trimming: 5 bases; junction bases outside the gene matches: 1. DNA for the CDR3: TGTGCCAGCAGTTACTCCGGACAGGGGTATGGCTACACCTTC. It encodes CASSYSGQGYGYTF.

This chain uses TRBV2 with TRBJ1-2, with 9 nucleotides matching TRBD1. The junction had 8 bases not matched to a gene; V was cut back by 7 bases and J by 8 bases. The CDR3 spans 13 residues. Germline CDR1 SNHLY, CDR2 FYNNEI. The CDR3 loop is CASNIDRGYGYTF. The CDR3 DNA reads as TGTGCCAGCAACATCGACAGGGGGTACGGCTACACCTTC. Using reference TRBV2 and TRBJ1-2 for the parts outside the CDR3, the full variable domain is EPEVTQTPSHQVTQMGQEVILRCVPISNHLYFYWYRQILGQKVEFLVSFYNNEISEKSEIFDDQFSVERPDGSNFTLKIRSTKLEDSAMYFCASNIDRGYGYTFGSGTRLTVV.

In its sample, this clone was seen a few times. The chain is built from TRBV9 and TRBJ2-7, with a tentative D call TRBD1 (5 bases). Germline-derived CDR1 and CDR2 are SGDLS and YYNGEE. This CDR3 comprises 15 residues. V lost 0 bases to trimming and J lost 2 bases, with 12 bases between them. The CDR3: CASSVAGAGPYEQYF. Here the CDR3 DNA reads TGTGCCAGCAGCGTAGCTGGGGCAGGTCCCTACGAGCAGTACTTC.

The chain recombines TRBV10-3 with TRBJ2-1; D is possibly TRBD2 (5 bases). CDR3 length equals 15 residues. V was cut by 2 bases and J by 1 base, with 9 bases left in between. Germline V lookup: CDR1 ENHRY, CDR2 SYGVKD. The CDR3 sequence: CAISERLASYNEQFF. The DNA for the CDR3 is TGTGCCATCAGTGAGAGGCTAGCTTCCTACAATGAGCAGTTCTTC.

Only one count was recorded for this clone. CDR3 region: CASSSAEETQYF. As DNA, the CDR3 is TGTGCCAGCAGTTCAGCGGAAGAGACCCAGTACTTC. J is TRBJ2-5 and V is TRBV6-5, with D perhaps TRBD2 (5 bases). The CDR3 is 12 amino acids. The V and J ends lost 4 bases and 3 bases respectively, with 6 bases between them. Germline V gene lookup returns CDR1 MNHEY and CDR2 SVGAGI.

The chain is built from TRBV24-1 and TRBJ2-2; D is possibly TRBD2 (6 bases). Germline V lookup: CDR1 KGHDR, CDR2 SFDVKD. The CDR3 loop spans 13 amino acids. The V end was cut by 5 bases, the J end by 5 bases, with 8 bases between. In DNA, the CDR3 is TGTGCCACCAGTGTGGGGGGTACCGGGGAGCTGTTTTTT. Translated, it gives CATSVGGTGELFF.

This clone was observed a few times. J is TRBJ2-6 and V is TRBV2; 12 nucleotides line up with TRBD1. Germline V gene data show CDR1 as SNHLY and CDR2 as FYNNEI. The CDR3 extends over 17 amino acids. Trimming at V came to 8 bases and at J to 0 bases, leaving 5 bases not matched to a gene. Written as DNA, the CDR3 is TGTGCCAGCGGGGGGGACAGGGGGCTCTCTGGGGCCAACGTCCTGACTTTC. Translated: CASGGDRGLSGANVLTF.

The chain couples TRBV11-2 to TRBJ2-3; D may match TRBD1 or TRBD2 (5 bases each). The CDR3 totals 18 residues. In germline, CDR1 is SGHAT, CDR2 FQNNGV. V gave up 1 base and J gave up 1 base, with 18 bases separating them. The CDR3 DNA reads as TGTGCCAGCAGCTTAGGTGGGGGTTCCACTAGACGCACAGATACGCAGTATTTT. It translates to CASSLGGGSTRRTDTQYF.

The chain has TRBV27 and TRBJ2-1, with D possibly matching TRBD2 (6 bases). This CDR3 contains 14 residues. Germline CDR1 reads MNHEY; CDR2 reads SMNVEV (reference sequence). Trimming removed 5 bases from V and 9 bases from J, with 17 bases in between. The CDR3 here is CASSTSAGHSEQFF. CDR3 coding DNA: TGTGCCAGCAGTACCTCAGCGGGTCACAGTGAGCAGTTCTTC.

The V call is TRBV6-5, the J call TRBJ2-7; D is perhaps TRBD2 (5 bases). Germline V gene sequence: CDR1 MNHEY, CDR2 SVGAGI. This CDR3 contains 15 residues. The V and J ends lost 6 bases and 7 bases respectively, with 22 bases between them. CDR3 DNA sequence: TGTGCCAGCAGACCCGCGATCGGGAACTCTTGGGAGCAGTACTTC. Protein product: CASRPAIGNSWEQYF.

This clone has just a few counts. The chain joins TRBV5-5 to TRBJ1-1; TRBD1 is a possible D gene (5 bases). The V end lost 4 bases, the J end lost 3 bases, and 13 bases lay between the germline ends. The CDR3 runs 14 residues. CDR1 and CDR2 from the germline V gene are SGHKS and YYEKEE (reference sequence). In DNA form, the CDR3 reads TGTGCCAGCAGCCCCGAGTCGGGGGACACTGAAGCTTTCTTT. Protein product: CASSPESGDTEAFF.

The chain links TRBV5-1 to TRBJ2-7; 9 bases line up with TRBD2. V trimming: 4 bases; J trimming: 3 bases; junction bases outside the gene matches: 5. CDR1 is SGHRS, CDR2 YFSETQ, per germline. The CDR3 totals 14 residues. The CDR3 DNA reads TGCGCCAGCAGCATTAGCGGGAGTAACTACGAGCAGTACTTC. Its protein product is CASSISGSNYEQYF.

This chain links TRBV6-5 with TRBJ1-2; D is uncertain. The germline V and J ends were trimmed by 1 base and 8 bases, with 11 bases remaining between them. The CDR3 is made up of 13 amino acids. Germline CDR1 MNHEY, CDR2 SVGAGI. For the CDR3, the DNA is TGTGCCAGCAGTTACTTATCTTCGGAGGGCTACACCTTC. It specifies CASSYLSSEGYTF.

The chain has TRBV21-1 and TRBJ2-7; TRBD2 was called by the table and not checked on the DNA. TRBV21-1 is a documented pseudogene. This CDR3 has 12 residues. Here the CDR3 DNA reads TGTGCCAGCAGCAAAGAGTGCGACGAGCAGTACTTC. Its translation: CASSKECDEQYF.

This clone was detected only a few times. The V call is TRBV2, the J call TRBJ1-2, with TRBD1 matching over 9 bases. CDR3 length equals 15 residues. After removal of 5 bases from V and 8 bases from J, the junction contained 12 bases not matched to a gene. Germline-derived CDR1 and CDR2 are SNHLY and FYNNEI. In DNA, the CDR3 is TGTGCCAGCAGTTCGCCGGGACAGGGTCTTTGGGGCTACACCTTC. Its protein is CASSSPGQGLWGYTF.

Many counts were recorded for this clone. The V call is TRBV6-5, the J call TRBJ2-7; TRBD2 matches 8 bases. V shed 5 bases and J 9 bases; nucleotides not matched to a gene: 6. The CDR3 has 12 amino acids. Germline CDR1 and CDR2: MNHEY and SVGAGI. This CDR3 reads CASSPVAGLQYF. The CDR3 DNA reads TGTGCCAGCAGTCCCGTAGCGGGATTGCAGTACTTC.